This T cell receptor beta chain was identified during a study of blood T cell repertoires in COVID-19. Study in general: The study drew acute and convalescent COVID-19 samples from the United States, Italy and Spain.

TCRdb's table, derived via immunoSEQ multiplex PCR, lists solely in-frame clones and lacks some. The table records 400,000 to 450,000 clones, about 92% of them present only once. Germline V gives CDR1 WSHSY, CDR2 SAAADI. CDR3 length: 13 residues. V dropped 6 bases and J dropped 3 bases, with 9 bases sitting between them. This sequence was found in a man aged 18 to 29 who had recovered from COVID-19. The chain is built from TRBV10-2 and TRBJ1-5, with D tentatively TRBD1 (5 bases). The sequenced sample consisted of PBMCs or T cells enriched from blood (not recorded which). Here the CDR3 reads CASRDTPNQPQHF. CDR3 coding DNA: TGCGCCAGCAGGGACACACCCAATCAGCCCCAGCATTTT.